Here is one T cell receptor beta chain with its context. This entry belongs to a study of shared clonotypes between healthy human individuals. Study-level information: CD4 naive and memory got three plates each, CD8 naive two, CD8 memory one.

The V gene's germline CDR1 is SGHAT and CDR2 FQNNGV. The CDR3 length is 16 residues. V lost 4 bases, J lost 2 bases, and 10 bases stayed unmatched. CD45RO-negative cells were positively selected for CCR7, leaving out terminally differentiated effector memory CD45RA+ cells. The protocol was immunoSEQ multiplex PCR, while the TCRdb copy is restricted to in-frame clones and leaves out a portion. The profile shows more than 2 million clones, approximately 92% of them singletons. The J gene is TRBJ2-7, the V gene TRBV11-2; 8 positions match TRBD2. The receptor's source is a man younger than 35 in good health. Some clones in this sample may be carry-over from other donors' samples. Material: naive CD8+ T cells from PBMCs. CDR3 amino acids: CASSYWGSGTAYEQYF. DNA of the CDR3: TGTGCCAGCAGCTACTGGGGTAGCGGGACTGCCTACGAGCAGTACTTC.